The 9 T cell receptor beta chains below come from one sample, sequenced in a study of blood T cells in healthy people across ages. The second PCR ran roughly 7 to 12 cycles with a sample-barcoded 5' primer and J-beta primers. From the 5' RACE reads, TCRdb called clonotypes with MiXCR, one entry per CDR3 protein. Of some 640,000 distinct CDR3 sequences in the sample, approximately 30% were seen once. The sample consisted of blood. The receptor set was obtained from a woman older than 75 in good health.

The table lists this clonotype with a count of one. V gene TRBV12-3 or TRBV12-4 combines with J gene TRBJ2-3; D tentatively reads TRBD1 or TRBD2 (5 bases each). The CDR3 runs to 17 residues. V lost 7 bases to trimming and J lost 4 bases, with 24 bases between them. The CDR3: CASIPVSGTVLADTQYF. The CDR3 coding sequence is TGTGCCAGCATCCCTGTCTCCGGGACGGTTTTAGCAGATACGCAGTATTTT.

This clonotype was recorded at least ten times. The chain is built from TRBV12-3 or TRBV12-4 and TRBJ1-5, with 8 bases that match TRBD1. This CDR3 has 16 amino acids. Unmatched junction bases numbered 11, after V lost 6 bases and J lost 4 bases. The CDR3 is CASSFRGQARNQPQHF. CDR3 nucleotides: TGTGCCAGCAGCTTTAGGGGACAGGCGCGTAATCAGCCCCAGCATTTT.

This clonotype was recorded at least ten times. The chain recombines TRBV10-3 with TRBJ2-3; D uncertain. V was clipped by 6 bases and J by 0 bases, with 7 bases between them. The CDR3 has 13 amino acids. Germline CDR1 reads ENHRY; CDR2 reads SYGVKD. The CDR3 sequence is CAIRLGSTDTQYF. In DNA form, the CDR3 reads TGTGCCATCAGACTCGGAAGCACAGATACGCAGTATTTT.

This clonotype has a handful of counts. Just one base apart from a much larger clone, this may be a read error. This chain uses TRBV20-1 with TRBJ2-4; 7 nucleotides match TRBD2. The assigned J gene may be wrong: the sequence end matches TRBJ2-7 better. The germline V gene has CDR1 DFQATT and CDR2 SNEGSKA (reference sequence). The CDR3 spans 16 residues. For the CDR3, the DNA is TGCAGTGCTAGCCCCCCCGGGGGAGGGAGAAGCTACGAGCAGTACTTC. This encodes CSASPPGGGRSYEQYF.

The CDR3 DNA follows: TGTGCCAGCAGCTATAGGGTGGGGGGTGACACTGAAGCTTTCTTT. The encoded protein is CASSYRVGGDTEAFF. The J gene is TRBJ1-1, the V gene TRBV27; TRBD1 is a possible D gene (5 bases). V lost 6 bases to trimming and J lost 3 bases, with 17 bases between them. CDR3 length equals 15 residues. Germline lookup yields CDR1 MNHEY and CDR2 SMNVEV (reference sequence).

The chain is built from TRBV5-6 and TRBJ2-6; unclear D gene. This CDR3 contains 15 residues. Germline CDR1 is SGHDT and CDR2 is YYEEEE. V shed 2 bases and J shed 2 bases, with 8 bases lying between them. The CDR3 region is CASSFYVAGANVLTF. CDR3 DNA: TGTGCCAGCAGCTTTTACGTCGCTGGGGCCAACGTCCTGACTTTC.

In its sample, this clonotype was seen many times. The chain is built from TRBV6-6 and TRBJ1-6, with D perhaps TRBD1 (6 bases). Germline CDR1 reads MNHNY; CDR2 reads SVGAGI (reference sequence). There are 15 residues in the CDR3. V lost 7 bases to trimming and J lost 6 bases, with 16 bases between them. The CDR3 nucleotides read TGTGCCAGCACCACCTCGGGGGGCGGTAATTCACCCCTCCACTTT. It codes for CASTTSGGGNSPLHF.

Concerning this clonotype: Just one base apart from a much larger clone, this may be a read error. V usage is TRBV5-1 and J usage is TRBJ1-5, with D possibly being TRBD1 (6 bases). Germline assignment: CDR1 SGHRS and CDR2 YFSETQ. The CDR3 contains 13 residues. The germline V and J ends were trimmed by 0 bases and 9 bases, with 10 bases remaining between them. CDR3 bases: TGCGCCAGCAGCTTGGCACGGGGGCGGCCCCAGCATTTT. Its translation: CASSLARGRPQHF.

This clonotype was counted many times. The chain links TRBV6-5 to TRBJ2-6; D gene unclear. V dropped 6 bases and J dropped 3 bases, with 15 bases sitting between them. The V gene's germline CDR1 is MNHEY and CDR2 SVGAGI. The CDR3 sequence is 16 residues long. CDR3 coding DNA: TGTGCCAGCAGCTATTGGAAGAGCTTTGGGGCCAACGTCCTGACTTTC. Protein sequence: CASSYWKSFGANVLTF.